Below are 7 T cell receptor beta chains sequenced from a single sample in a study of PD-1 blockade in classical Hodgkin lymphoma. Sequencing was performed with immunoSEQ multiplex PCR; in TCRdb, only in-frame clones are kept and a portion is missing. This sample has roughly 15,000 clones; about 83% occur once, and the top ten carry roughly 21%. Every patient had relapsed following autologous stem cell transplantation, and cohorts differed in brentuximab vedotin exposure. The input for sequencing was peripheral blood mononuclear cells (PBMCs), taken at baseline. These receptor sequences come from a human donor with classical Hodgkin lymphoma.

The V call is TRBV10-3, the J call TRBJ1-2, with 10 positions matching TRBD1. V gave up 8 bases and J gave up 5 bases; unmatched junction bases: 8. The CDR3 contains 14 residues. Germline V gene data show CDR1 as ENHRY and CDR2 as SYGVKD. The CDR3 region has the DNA TGTGCCATCGGACAGGGGGAGGTGGATTATGGCTACACCTTC. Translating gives CAIGQGEVDYGYTF.

The CDR3 DNA is TGTGCCAGCAGCGAGCGGGGCTCTCAAGAGACCCAGTACTTC. This codes for CASSERGSQETQYF. V gene TRBV5-4 combines with J gene TRBJ2-5; 7 bases agree with TRBD2. V trimming: 4 bases; J trimming: 2 bases; junction bases outside the gene matches: 5. The CDR3 consists of 14 residues. Germline CDR1 reads SGHNT; CDR2 reads YYREEE (reference sequence). The full variable domain, with the rest looked up from reference TRBV5-4 and TRBJ2-5, is ETGVTQSPTHLIKTRGQQVTLRCSSQSGHNTVSWYQQALGQGPQFIFQYYREEENGRGNFPPRFSGLQFPNYSSELNVNALELDDSALYLCASSERGSQETQYFGPGTRLLVL.

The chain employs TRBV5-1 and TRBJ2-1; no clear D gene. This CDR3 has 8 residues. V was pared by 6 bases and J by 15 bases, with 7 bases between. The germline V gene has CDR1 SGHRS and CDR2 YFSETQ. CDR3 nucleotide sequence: TGCGCCAGCAACCAGCTGTTCTTC. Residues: CASNQLFF.

DNA for the CDR3: TGTGCCAGCAGCTTGGCACGCGGGGGGGCGAACACCGGGGAGCTGTTTTTT. This codes for CASSLARGGANTGELFF. V is TRBV5-4 and J is TRBJ2-2, with 9 bases matching TRBD2. CDR3 length: 17 amino acids. Germline CDR1 SGHNT, CDR2 YYREEE (reference sequence). Trimming cost V 0 bases and J 0 bases; bases outside gene matches: 3.

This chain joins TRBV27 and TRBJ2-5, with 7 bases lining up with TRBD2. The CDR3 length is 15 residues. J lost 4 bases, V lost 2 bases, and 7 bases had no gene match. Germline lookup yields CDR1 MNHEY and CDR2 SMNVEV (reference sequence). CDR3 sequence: CASSLIGEGLETQYF. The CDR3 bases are TGTGCCAGCAGTTTAATAGGGGAGGGGCTAGAGACCCAGTACTTC.

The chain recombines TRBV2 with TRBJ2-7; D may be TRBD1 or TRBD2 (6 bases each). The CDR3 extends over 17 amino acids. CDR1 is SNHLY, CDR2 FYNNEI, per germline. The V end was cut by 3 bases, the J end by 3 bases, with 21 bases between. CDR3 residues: CASSERDKGLWSYEQYF. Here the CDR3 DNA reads TGTGCCAGCAGTGAGCGGGACAAGGGGTTGTGGAGCTACGAGCAGTACTTC.

CDR3 protein: CASSAAGDNEQFF. The CDR3 region has the DNA TGCGCCAGCAGTGCAGCGGGGGACAATGAGCAGTTCTTC. The rearrangement joins TRBV10-1 to TRBJ2-1; 8 bases are shared with TRBD2. The germline V gene encodes CDR1 WNHNN and CDR2 SYGVQD (reference sequence). The ends lost 4 bases at V and 5 bases at J; junction bases unmatched: 1. CDR3 length: 13 residues.